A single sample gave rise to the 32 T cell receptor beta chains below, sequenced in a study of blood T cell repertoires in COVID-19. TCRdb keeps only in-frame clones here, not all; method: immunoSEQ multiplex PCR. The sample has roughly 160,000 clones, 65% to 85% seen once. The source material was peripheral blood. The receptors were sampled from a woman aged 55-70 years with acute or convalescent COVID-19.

The CDR3 DNA reads as TGCGCCAGCAGCTTCTGGGACAGGGGATCCAATGAGCAGTTCTTC. Protein product: CASSFWDRGSNEQFF. The genes are TRBV5-1 and TRBJ2-1; 10 positions match TRBD1. The CDR3 length is 15 residues. Per the germline V gene, CDR1 is SGHRS and CDR2 is YFSETQ. V dropped 2 bases and J dropped 6; count of bases not matched to a gene: 5. The complete variable domain, with remaining parts taken from reference TRBV5-1 and TRBJ2-1, reads KAGVTQTPRYLIKTRGQQVTLSCSPISGHRSVSWYQQTPGQGLQFLFEYFSETQRNKGNFPGRFSGRQFSNSRSEMNVSTLELGDSALYLCASSFWDRGSNEQFFGPGTRLTVL.

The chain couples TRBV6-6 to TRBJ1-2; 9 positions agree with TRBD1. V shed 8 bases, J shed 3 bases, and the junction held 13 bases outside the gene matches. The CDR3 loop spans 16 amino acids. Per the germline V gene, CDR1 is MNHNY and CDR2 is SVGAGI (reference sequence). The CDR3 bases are TGTGCCAGCTATCCTAAGTCGGACAGGGGCTACTATGGCTACACCTTC. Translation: CASYPKSDRGYYGYTF.

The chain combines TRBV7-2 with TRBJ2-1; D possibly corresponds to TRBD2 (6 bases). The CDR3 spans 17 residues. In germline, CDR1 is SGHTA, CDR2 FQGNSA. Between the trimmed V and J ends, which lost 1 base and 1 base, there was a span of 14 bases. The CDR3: CASSLVTSQGSYNEQFF. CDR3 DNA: TGTGCCAGCAGCTTAGTCACTAGCCAAGGGTCCTACAATGAGCAGTTCTTC.

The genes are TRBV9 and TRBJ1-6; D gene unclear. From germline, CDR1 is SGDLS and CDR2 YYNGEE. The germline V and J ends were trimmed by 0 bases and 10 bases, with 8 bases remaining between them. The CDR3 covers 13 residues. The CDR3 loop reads CASSVGAGSPLHF. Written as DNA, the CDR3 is TGTGCCAGCAGCGTAGGGGCGGGATCACCCCTCCACTTT.

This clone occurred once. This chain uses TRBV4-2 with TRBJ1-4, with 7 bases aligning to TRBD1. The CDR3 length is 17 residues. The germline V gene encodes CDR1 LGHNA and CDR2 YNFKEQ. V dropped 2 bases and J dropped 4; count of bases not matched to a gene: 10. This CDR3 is CASSQRGQGGLNEKLFF. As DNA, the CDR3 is TGTGCCAGCAGCCAAAGGGGGCAGGGCGGCCTTAATGAAAAACTGTTTTTT.

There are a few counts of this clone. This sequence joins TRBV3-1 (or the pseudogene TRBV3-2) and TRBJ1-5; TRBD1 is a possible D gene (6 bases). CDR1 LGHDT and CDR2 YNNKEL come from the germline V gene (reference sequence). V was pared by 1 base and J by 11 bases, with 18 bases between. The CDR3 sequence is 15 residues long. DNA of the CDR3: TGTGCCAGCAGCCAAGCCGGGACACCCTTTCCAGCCCAGCATTTT. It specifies CASSQAGTPFPAQHF.

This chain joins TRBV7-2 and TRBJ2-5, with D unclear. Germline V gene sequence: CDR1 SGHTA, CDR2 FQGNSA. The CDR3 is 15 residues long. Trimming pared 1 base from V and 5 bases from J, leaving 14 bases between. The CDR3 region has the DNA TGTGCCAGCAGCTTAGTCCGTATCAGCGAGGAGACCCAGTACTTC. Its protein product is CASSLVRISEETQYF.

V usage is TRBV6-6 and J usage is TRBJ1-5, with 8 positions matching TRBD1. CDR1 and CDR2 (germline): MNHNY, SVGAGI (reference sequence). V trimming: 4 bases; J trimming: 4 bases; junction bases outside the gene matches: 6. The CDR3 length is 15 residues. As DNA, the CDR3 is TGTGCCAGCAGTTCCGGACAGGGAGCTAATCAGCCCCAGCATTTT. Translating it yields CASSSGQGANQPQHF.

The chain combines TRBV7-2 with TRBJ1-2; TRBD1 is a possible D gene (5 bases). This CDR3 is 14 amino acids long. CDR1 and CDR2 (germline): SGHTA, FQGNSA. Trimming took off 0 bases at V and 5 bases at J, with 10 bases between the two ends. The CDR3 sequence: CASSLAWAGYGYTF. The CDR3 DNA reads TGTGCCAGCAGCTTAGCGTGGGCAGGGTATGGCTACACCTTC.

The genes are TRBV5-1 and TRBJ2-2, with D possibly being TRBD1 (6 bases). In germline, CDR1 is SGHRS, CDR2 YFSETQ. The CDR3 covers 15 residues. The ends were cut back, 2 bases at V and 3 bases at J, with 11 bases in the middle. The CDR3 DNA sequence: TGCGCCAGCAGCTTTCTACAGGGAGACACCGGGGAGCTGTTTTTT. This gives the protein CASSFLQGDTGELFF.

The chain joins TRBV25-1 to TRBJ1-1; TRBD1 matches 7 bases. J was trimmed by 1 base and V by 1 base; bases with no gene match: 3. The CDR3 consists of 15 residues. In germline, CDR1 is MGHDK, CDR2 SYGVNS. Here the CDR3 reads CASSEWSGGNTEAFF. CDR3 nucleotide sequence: TGTGCCAGCAGTGAATGGTCAGGGGGGAACACTGAAGCTTTCTTT.

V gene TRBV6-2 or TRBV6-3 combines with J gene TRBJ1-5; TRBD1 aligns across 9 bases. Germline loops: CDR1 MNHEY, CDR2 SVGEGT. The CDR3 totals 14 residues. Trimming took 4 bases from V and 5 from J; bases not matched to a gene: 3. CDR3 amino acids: CASSWGQGYQPQHF. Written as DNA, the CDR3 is TGTGCCAGCAGTTGGGGACAGGGCTATCAGCCCCAGCATTTT.

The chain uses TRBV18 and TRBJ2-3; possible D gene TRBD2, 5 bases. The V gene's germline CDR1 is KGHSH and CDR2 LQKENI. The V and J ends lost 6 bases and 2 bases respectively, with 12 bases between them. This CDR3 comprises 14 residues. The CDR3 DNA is TGTGCCAGCTCCCCGTCGGGGTTCACAGATACGCAGTATTTT. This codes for CASSPSGFTDTQYF.

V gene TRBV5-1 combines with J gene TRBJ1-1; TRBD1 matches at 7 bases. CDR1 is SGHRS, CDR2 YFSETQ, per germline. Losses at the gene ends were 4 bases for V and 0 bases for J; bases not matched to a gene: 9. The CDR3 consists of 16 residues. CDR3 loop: CASSPRDSYMNTEAFF. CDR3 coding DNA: TGCGCCAGCAGCCCCCGGGACAGTTACATGAACACTGAAGCTTTCTTT.

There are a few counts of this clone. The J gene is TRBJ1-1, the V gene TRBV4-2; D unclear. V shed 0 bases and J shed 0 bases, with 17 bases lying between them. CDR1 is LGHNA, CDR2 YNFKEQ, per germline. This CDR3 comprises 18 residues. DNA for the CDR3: TGTGCCAGCAGCCAAGAGGGCGGGGTCCCCTACCTGAACACTGAAGCTTTCTTT. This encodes CASSQEGGVPYLNTEAFF.

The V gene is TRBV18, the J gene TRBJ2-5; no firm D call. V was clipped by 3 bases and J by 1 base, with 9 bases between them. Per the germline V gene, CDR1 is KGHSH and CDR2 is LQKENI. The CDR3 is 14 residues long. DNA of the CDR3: TGTGCCAGCTCACCCACAGATTTCCAAGAGACCCAGTACTTC. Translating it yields CASSPTDFQETQYF.

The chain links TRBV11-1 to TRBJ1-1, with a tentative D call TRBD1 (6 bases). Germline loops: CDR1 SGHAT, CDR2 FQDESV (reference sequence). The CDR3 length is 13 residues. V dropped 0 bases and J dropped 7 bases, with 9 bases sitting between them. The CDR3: CASSLARTVEAFF. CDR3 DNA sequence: TGTGCCAGCAGCTTAGCTAGGACAGTTGAAGCTTTCTTT.

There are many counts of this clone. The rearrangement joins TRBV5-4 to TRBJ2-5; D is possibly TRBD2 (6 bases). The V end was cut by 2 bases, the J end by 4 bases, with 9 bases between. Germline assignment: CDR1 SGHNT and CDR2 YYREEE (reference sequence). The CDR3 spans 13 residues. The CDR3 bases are TGTGCCAGCAGCTTTAGCGGAGGAGAGACCCAGTACTTC. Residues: CASSFSGGETQYF.

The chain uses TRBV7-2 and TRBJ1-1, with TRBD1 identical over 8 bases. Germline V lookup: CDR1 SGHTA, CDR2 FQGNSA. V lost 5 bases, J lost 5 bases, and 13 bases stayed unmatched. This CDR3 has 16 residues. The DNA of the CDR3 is TGTGCCAGCAGCCAGGGGGCGAGGAATTTATGGACTGAAGCTTTCTTT. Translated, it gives CASSQGARNLWTEAFF.

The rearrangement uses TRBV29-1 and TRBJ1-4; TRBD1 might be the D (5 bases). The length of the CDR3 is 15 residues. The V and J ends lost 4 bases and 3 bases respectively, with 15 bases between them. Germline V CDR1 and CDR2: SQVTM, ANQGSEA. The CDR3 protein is CSVGRAGSPNEKLFF. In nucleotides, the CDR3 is TGCAGCGTTGGGAGGGCAGGGTCCCCTAATGAAAAACTGTTTTTT.

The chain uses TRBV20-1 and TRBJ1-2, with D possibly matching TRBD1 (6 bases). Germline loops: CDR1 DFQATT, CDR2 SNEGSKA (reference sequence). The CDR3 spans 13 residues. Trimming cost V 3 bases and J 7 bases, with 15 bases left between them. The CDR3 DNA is TGCAGTGCTAGTGGGGGGCTGGGGACTGGCTACACCTTC. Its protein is CSASGGLGTGYTF.

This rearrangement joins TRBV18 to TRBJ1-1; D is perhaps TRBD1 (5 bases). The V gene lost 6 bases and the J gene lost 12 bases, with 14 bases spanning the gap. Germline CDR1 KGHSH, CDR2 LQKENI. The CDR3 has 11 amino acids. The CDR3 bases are TGTGCCAGCTCTTTTGACAGTAATCCTTTCTTT. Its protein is CASSFDSNPFF.

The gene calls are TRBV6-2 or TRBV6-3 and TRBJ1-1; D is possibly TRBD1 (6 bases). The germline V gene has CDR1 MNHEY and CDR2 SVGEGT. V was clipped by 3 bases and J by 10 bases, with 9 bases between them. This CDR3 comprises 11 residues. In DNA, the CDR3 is TGTGCCAGCAGTTATCGAGGGGGAGCTTTCTTT. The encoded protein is CASSYRGGAFF.

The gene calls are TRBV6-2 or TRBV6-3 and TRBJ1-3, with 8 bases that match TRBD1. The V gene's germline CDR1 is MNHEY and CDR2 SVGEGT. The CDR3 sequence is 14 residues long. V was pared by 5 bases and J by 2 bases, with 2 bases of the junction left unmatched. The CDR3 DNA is TGTGCCAGCAGTAAACAGGGGGCTGGAAACACCATATATTTT. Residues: CASSKQGAGNTIYF.

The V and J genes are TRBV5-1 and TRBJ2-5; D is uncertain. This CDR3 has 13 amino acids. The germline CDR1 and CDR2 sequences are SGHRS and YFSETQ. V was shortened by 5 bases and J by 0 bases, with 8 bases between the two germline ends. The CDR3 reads CASRSMDQETQYF. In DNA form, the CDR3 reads TGCGCCAGCAGGAGCATGGACCAAGAGACCCAGTACTTC.

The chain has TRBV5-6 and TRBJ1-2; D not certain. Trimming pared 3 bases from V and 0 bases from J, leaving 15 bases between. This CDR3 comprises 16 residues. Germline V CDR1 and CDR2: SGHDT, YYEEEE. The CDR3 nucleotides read TGTGCCAGCAGCTCGGCCCCGGGGAGTCCTAACTATGGCTACACCTTC. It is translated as CASSSAPGSPNYGYTF.

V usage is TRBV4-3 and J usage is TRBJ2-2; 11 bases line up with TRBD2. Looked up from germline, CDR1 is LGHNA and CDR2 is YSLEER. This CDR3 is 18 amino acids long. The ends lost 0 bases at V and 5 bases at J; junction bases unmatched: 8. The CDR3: CASSQDSLAGGSTGELFF. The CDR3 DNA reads TGCGCCAGCAGCCAAGATTCTCTAGCGGGGGGATCGACCGGGGAGCTGTTTTTT.

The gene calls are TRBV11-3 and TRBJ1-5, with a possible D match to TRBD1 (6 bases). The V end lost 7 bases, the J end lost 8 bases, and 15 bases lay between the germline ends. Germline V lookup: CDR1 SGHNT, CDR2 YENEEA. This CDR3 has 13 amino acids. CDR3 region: CASTKGGWEPQHF. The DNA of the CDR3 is TGTGCCAGCACCAAGGGGGGGTGGGAGCCCCAGCATTTT. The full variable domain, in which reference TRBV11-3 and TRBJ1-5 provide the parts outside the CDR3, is EAGVVQSPRYKIIEKKQPVAFWCNPISGHNTLYWYLQNLGQGPELLIRYENEEAVDDSQLPKDRFSAERLKGVDSTLKIQPAELGDSAVYLCASTKGGWEPQHFGDGTRLSIL.

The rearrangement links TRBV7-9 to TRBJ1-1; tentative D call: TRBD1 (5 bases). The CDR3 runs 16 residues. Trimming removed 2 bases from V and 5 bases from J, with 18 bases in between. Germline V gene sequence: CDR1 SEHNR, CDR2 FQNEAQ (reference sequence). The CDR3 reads CASSLSGTLVKTEAFF. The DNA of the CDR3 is TGTGCCAGCAGCTTAAGTGGGACTTTGGTAAAGACTGAAGCTTTCTTT. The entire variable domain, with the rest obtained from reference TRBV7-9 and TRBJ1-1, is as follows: DTGVSQNPRHKITKRGQNVTFRCDPISEHNRLYWYRQTLGQGPEFLTYFQNEAQLEKSRLLSDRFSAERPKGSFSTLEIQRTEQGDSAMYLCASSLSGTLVKTEAFFGQGTRLTVV.

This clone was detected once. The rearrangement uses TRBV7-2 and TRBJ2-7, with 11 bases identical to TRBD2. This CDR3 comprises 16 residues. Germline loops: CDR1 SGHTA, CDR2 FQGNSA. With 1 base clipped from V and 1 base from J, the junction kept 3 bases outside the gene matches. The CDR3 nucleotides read TGTGCCAGCAGCTTAGGAAGGACTAGCGGGTCCTACGAGCAGTACTTC. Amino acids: CASSLGRTSGSYEQYF.

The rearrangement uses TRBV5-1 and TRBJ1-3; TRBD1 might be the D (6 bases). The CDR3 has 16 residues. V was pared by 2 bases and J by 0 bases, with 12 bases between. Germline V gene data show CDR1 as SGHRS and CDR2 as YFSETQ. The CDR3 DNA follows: TGCGCCAGCAGCTTCCAGGGGTCCAGCTCTGGAAACACCATATATTTT. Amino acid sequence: CASSFQGSSSGNTIYF.

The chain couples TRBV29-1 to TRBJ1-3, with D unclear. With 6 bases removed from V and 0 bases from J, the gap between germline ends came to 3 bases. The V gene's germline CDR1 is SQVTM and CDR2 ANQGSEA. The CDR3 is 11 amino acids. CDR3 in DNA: TGCAGCGTCAACTCTGGAAACACCATATATTTT. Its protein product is CSVNSGNTIYF.